The 15 T cell receptor beta chains below all came from one sample that was sequenced in a study of regulatory dendritic cells for organ transplantation. Sorted subsets were CFSE-labeled and cultured approximately 5 days with allogeneic dendritic cells. Only in-frame clones appear in the TCRdb table, and some are missing; sequencing was by immunoSEQ multiplex PCR. The table records 20,000 to 25,000 clones, 65% to 90% of them present only once. Antigens for these TCRs are unknown. Material: naive CD4+ T cells from blood cultured with dendritic cells. As for subset: CD45RA+ naive T cells. Receptors originate from a human donor in good health.

V usage is TRBV12-5 and J usage is TRBJ2-2; 8 bases match TRBD1. The V and J ends lost 5 bases and 8 bases, in that order; junction bases with no gene match: 7. Per the germline V gene, CDR1 is LGHNT and CDR2 is FRNRAP. The CDR3 loop spans 14 amino acids. The CDR3 DNA follows: TGTGCTAGTGGTCCTGGACAGGGTTTGGGGGAGCTGTTTTTT. Amino acids: CASGPGQGLGELFF.

This clone was seen once. A read error may produce the germline difference seen at one junction end. The chain combines TRBV7-7 with TRBJ2-5, with D possibly being TRBD1 (5 bases). CDR1 and CDR2 from the germline V gene are SSHAT and FNYEAQ (reference sequence). CDR3 length equals 13 residues. The CDR3 loop is CASSQGHQETQYF. The CDR3 nucleotides read TGTGCTAGCAGCCAAGGACATCAAGAGACCCAGTACTTC.

The chain links TRBV28 to TRBJ1-2, with D perhaps matching TRBD1 (5 bases). The V end lost 3 bases, the J end lost 5 bases, and 10 bases lay between the germline ends. Germline assignment: CDR1 MDHEN and CDR2 SYDVKM. The CDR3 consists of 13 residues. The DNA of the CDR3 is TGTGCCAGCAGTTTTAGTGGGGCATATGGCTACACCTTC. Translated: CASSFSGAYGYTF.

The chain couples TRBV5-1 to TRBJ2-1, with 10 nucleotides matching TRBD1. After removal of 6 bases from V and 2 bases from J, the junction contained 2 bases not matched to a gene. Germline V CDR1 and CDR2: SGHRS, YFSETQ. The CDR3 extends over 14 amino acids. The CDR3 sequence: CASKGQGTYNEQFF. The CDR3 coding sequence is TGCGCCAGCAAGGGACAGGGGACCTACAATGAGCAGTTCTTC.

The J gene is TRBJ1-5, the V gene TRBV18, with D hard to call. Deletions cut 2 bases from V and 0 bases from J, with 11 bases between. The CDR3 runs to 16 residues. Germline V gives CDR1 KGHSH, CDR2 LQKENI. For the CDR3, the DNA is TGTGCCAGCTCACCAACACTGCCTTATAGCAATCAGCCCCAGCATTTT. This translates into CASSPTLPYSNQPQHF.

This clone has only one observation. This chain joins TRBV11-2 and TRBJ1-2; D might be TRBD1 (6 bases). Germline CDR1 and CDR2: SGHAT and FQNNGV. The CDR3 loop spans 13 amino acids. Trimming left V 1 base short and J 7 bases short, with 10 bases between. The CDR3 DNA sequence: TGTGCCAGCAGCTTAGGAGGGGGAGGTGGCTACACCTTC. It codes for CASSLGGGGGYTF.

The chain carries TRBV7-9 and TRBJ2-1; the D is unclear. This CDR3 is built from 14 residues. Germline V lookup: CDR1 SEHNR, CDR2 FQNEAQ (reference sequence). V lost 5 bases to trimming and J lost 11 bases, with 19 bases between them. The CDR3 loop is CASSRQPGFHQQFF. In nucleotides, the CDR3 is TGTGCCAGCAGCCGACAACCAGGATTTCACCAGCAGTTCTTC. The whole variable domain, filled in from reference TRBV7-9 and TRBJ2-1, reads DTGVSQNPRHKITKRGQNVTFRCDPISEHNRLYWYRQTLGQGPEFLTYFQNEAQLEKSRLLSDRFSAERPKGSFSTLEIQRTEQGDSAMYLCASSRQPGFHQQFFGPGTRLTVL.

This clone was picked up one time. The rearrangement links TRBV19 to TRBJ2-2; the match to TRBD1 covers 11 bases. CDR3 length: 14 residues. Germline CDR1 and CDR2: LNHDA and SQIVND (reference sequence). Losses at the gene ends were 6 bases for V and 5 bases for J; bases not matched to a gene: 2. CDR3 in amino acids: CASRGTGGTGELFF. In DNA, the CDR3 is TGTGCCAGTAGGGGGACAGGGGGAACCGGGGAGCTGTTTTTT.

The chain combines TRBV7-9 with TRBJ1-4, with D perhaps matching TRBD1 (6 bases). This CDR3 has 14 amino acids. Germline V gene lookup returns CDR1 SEHNR and CDR2 FQNEAQ (reference sequence). The V gene lost 4 bases and the J gene lost 7 bases, with 13 bases spanning the gap. The CDR3, as DNA: TGTGCCAGCAGCTCCAGGGGTTTGGGTGAAAAACTGTTTTTT. Translated: CASSSRGLGEKLFF. The full variable domain, in which reference TRBV7-9 and TRBJ1-4 provide the parts outside the CDR3, is DTGVSQNPRHKITKRGQNVTFRCDPISEHNRLYWYRQTLGQGPEFLTYFQNEAQLEKSRLLSDRFSAERPKGSFSTLEIQRTEQGDSAMYLCASSSRGLGEKLFFGSGTQLSVL.

In this sample, this clone turned up a few times. This chain joins TRBV4-2 and TRBJ1-2, with D perhaps TRBD1 (6 bases). This CDR3 has 16 amino acids. CDR1 is LGHNA and CDR2 is YNFKEQ in the germline V gene. Trimming took 0 bases from V and 4 from J, leaving 15 bases between them. CDR3 amino acids: CASSQDTRGLGYGYTF. The CDR3 bases are TGTGCCAGCAGCCAAGATACCCGGGGGCTGGGCTATGGCTACACCTTC.

A remark on this clone: Mismatch with germline at one junction end may stem from a read error. V usage is TRBV6-5 and J usage is TRBJ2-7, with D possibly being TRBD2 (5 bases). Looked up from germline, CDR1 is MNHEY and CDR2 is SVGAGI. The CDR3 has 13 amino acids. This chain's CDR3 is CASSYGGPYEQYF. DNA for the CDR3: TGCGCCAGCAGTTATGGCGGGCCCTACGAGCAGTACTTC.

V gene TRBV6-1 combines with J gene TRBJ2-7; 11 bases align to TRBD2. The CDR3 has 17 residues. Germline-derived CDR1 and CDR2 are MNHNS and SASEGT. J was trimmed by 4 bases and V by 0 bases; bases with no gene match: 8. The CDR3 nucleotides read TGTGCCAGCAGTGAAGCCCCCCCGGGACTAGCGGTGTACGAGCAGTACTTC. It yields the protein CASSEAPPGLAVYEQYF.

The chain couples TRBV11-3 to TRBJ1-2; D is unclear. Trimming cost V 0 bases and J 8 bases, with 19 bases left between them. The CDR3 contains 16 residues. Germline CDR1 reads SGHNT; CDR2 reads YENEEA. The CDR3 bases are TGTGCCAGCAGCTTAGACGTTGCGGGTGCAATGCGCGGCTACACCTTC. This sequence encodes CASSLDVAGAMRGYTF. Full variable domain (rest looked up from reference TRBV11-3 and TRBJ1-2): EAGVVQSPRYKIIEKKQPVAFWCNPISGHNTLYWYLQNLGQGPELLIRYENEEAVDDSQLPKDRFSAERLKGVDSTLKIQPAELGDSAVYLCASSLDVAGAMRGYTFGSGTRLTVV.

V and J are TRBV5-4 and TRBJ2-3; 14 nucleotides line up with TRBD2. V shed 4 bases and J 6 bases; nucleotides not matched to a gene: 10. From germline, CDR1 is SGHNT and CDR2 YYREEE (reference sequence). CDR3 length equals 17 residues. The CDR3 loop is CASSPGGTSGSRDTQYF. CDR3 nucleotides: TGTGCCAGCAGCCCAGGAGGGACTAGCGGGAGTCGGGATACGCAGTATTTT. Supplemented by reference TRBV5-4 and TRBJ2-3, the full variable domain reads ETGVTQSPTHLIKTRGQQVTLRCSSQSGHNTVSWYQQALGQGPQFIFQYYREEENGRGNFPPRFSGLQFPNYSSELNVNALELDDSALYLCASSPGGTSGSRDTQYFGPGTRLTVL.

This chain connects TRBV7-9 to TRBJ2-3; 7 bases align to TRBD1. Germline V gene lookup returns CDR1 SEHNR and CDR2 FQNEAQ (reference sequence). With V trimmed by 3 bases and J by 3 bases, 3 bases remained unmatched. This CDR3 comprises 14 residues. This CDR3 reads CASSFEGATDTQYF. CDR3 nucleotide sequence: TGTGCCAGCAGCTTCGAGGGGGCGACAGATACGCAGTATTTT. The variable domain in full, with the rest retrieved from reference TRBV7-9 and TRBJ2-3, is DTGVSQNPRHKITKRGQNVTFRCDPISEHNRLYWYRQTLGQGPEFLTYFQNEAQLEKSRLLSDRFSAERPKGSFSTLEIQRTEQGDSAMYLCASSFEGATDTQYFGPGTRLTVL.